This T cell receptor (beta chain) was retrieved from a study of early T cells in non-severe SARS-CoV-2 infection. In the study overall: Sequencing input comprised bulk RNA from unsorted whole blood; chain pairing was not available.

Overall study findings and caveats: Private and CD4 specificities were missed by VDJdb matching, which favored anti-spike CD8 responses.

The CDR3 covers 16 residues. V was cut by 5 bases and J by 6 bases, with 20 bases left in between. Attachment of unique molecular identifiers was made to individual cDNA molecules. TCRdb redid the calling of the 5' RACE reads with MiXCR, one entry per CDR3 protein. The sample has 20,000 or so distinct CDR3 sequences, 5% to 6% seen once. This clonotype was observed at least ten times. Its antigen is unknown. The receptor was isolated from an adult who was a healthcare worker with PCR-confirmed SARS-CoV-2 infection or an uninfected control (not recorded which). This specimen consisted of whole blood, obtained at baseline. The rearrangement uses TRBV12-3 or TRBV12-4 and TRBJ2-1, with D perhaps matching TRBD1 or TRBD2 (5 bases each). The CDR3 bases are TGTGCCAGCAGTGATACTGGGGGTGGGCAGAGCAATGAGCAGTTCTTC. Translation: CASSDTGGGQSNEQFF.